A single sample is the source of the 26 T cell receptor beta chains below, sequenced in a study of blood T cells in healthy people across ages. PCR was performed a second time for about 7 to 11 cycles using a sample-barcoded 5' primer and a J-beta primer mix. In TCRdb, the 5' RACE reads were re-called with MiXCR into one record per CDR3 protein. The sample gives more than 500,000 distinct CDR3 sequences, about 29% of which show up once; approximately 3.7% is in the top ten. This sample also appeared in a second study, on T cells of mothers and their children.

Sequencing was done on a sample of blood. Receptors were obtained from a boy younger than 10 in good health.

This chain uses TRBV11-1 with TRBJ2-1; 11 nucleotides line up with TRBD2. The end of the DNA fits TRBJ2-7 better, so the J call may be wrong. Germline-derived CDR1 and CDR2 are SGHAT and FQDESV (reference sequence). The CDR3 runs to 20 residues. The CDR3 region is CASSSRGLTGLAASSYEQYF. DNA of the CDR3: TGTGCCAGCAGCTCGCGAGGACTTACGGGACTAGCGGCCTCCTCCTACGAGCAGTACTTC.

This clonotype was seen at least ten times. CDR3 sequence (DNA): TGCAGTGCTAGAGCTCAAGCGGGGGACAATGAGCAGTTCTTC. Amino acid sequence: CSARAQAGDNEQFF. The V and J genes are TRBV20-1 and TRBJ2-1; TRBD2 matches at 8 bases. The V segment lost 1 base and the J segment 5 bases; nucleotides outside the gene matches: 4. The CDR3 length is 14 residues. Germline V CDR1 and CDR2: DFQATT, SNEGSKA (reference sequence).

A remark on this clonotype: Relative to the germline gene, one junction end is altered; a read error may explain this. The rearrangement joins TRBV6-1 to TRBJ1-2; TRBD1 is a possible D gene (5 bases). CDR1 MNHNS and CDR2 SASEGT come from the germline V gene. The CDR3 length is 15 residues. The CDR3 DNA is TGTGCCAGCAGCGAAGGGACCGAACCTGACTATGGCTACACCTTC. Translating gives CASSEGTEPDYGYTF.

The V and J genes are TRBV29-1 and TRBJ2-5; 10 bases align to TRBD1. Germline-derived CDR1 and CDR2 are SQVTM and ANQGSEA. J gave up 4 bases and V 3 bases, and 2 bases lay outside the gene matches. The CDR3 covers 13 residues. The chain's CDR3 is CSVEGTGAETQYF. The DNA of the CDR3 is TGCAGCGTTGAGGGGACAGGGGCAGAGACCCAGTACTTC.

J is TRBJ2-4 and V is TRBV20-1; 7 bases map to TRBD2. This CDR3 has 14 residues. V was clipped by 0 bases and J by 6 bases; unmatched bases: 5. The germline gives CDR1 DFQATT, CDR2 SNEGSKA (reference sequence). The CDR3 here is CSARDLASGNIQYF. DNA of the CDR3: TGCAGTGCTAGAGATCTAGCTAGCGGAAACATTCAGTACTTC.

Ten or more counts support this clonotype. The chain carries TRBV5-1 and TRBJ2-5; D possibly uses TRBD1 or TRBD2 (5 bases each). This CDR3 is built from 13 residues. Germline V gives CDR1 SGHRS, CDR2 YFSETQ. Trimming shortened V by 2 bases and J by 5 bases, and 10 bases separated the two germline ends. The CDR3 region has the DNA TGCGCCAGCAGCTTCGGGGCAGGGGAGACCCAGTACTTC. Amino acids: CASSFGAGETQYF.

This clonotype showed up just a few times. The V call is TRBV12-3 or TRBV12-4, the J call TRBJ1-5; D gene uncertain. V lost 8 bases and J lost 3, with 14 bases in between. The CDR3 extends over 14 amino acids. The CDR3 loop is CASSLRGLNQPQHF. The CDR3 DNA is TGTGCCAGCTCTTTGCGGGGTCTCAATCAGCCCCAGCATTTT.

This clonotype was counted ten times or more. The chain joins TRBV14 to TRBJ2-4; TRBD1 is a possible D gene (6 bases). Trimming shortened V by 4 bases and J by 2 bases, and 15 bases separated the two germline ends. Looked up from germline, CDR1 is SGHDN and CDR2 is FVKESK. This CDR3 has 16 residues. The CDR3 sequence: CASSLQGAGTKNIQYF. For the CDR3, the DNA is TGTGCCAGCAGCCTACAGGGTGCCGGAACCAAAAACATTCAGTACTTC.

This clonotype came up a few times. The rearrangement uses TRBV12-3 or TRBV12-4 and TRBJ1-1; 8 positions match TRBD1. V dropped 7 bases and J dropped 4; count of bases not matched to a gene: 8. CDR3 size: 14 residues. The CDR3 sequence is CASTSAGGPTEAFF. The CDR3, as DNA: TGTGCCAGCACCTCGGCAGGGGGCCCCACTGAAGCTTTCTTT.

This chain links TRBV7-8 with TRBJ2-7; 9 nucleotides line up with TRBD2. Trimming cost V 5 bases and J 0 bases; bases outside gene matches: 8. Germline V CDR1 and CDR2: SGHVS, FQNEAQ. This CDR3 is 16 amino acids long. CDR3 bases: TGTGCCAGCAGCCAAGGGTCACTAGCGGGCTCCTACGAGCAGTACTTC. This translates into CASSQGSLAGSYEQYF. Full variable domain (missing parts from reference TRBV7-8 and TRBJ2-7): GAGVSQSPRYKVAKRGQDVALRCDPISGHVSLFWYQQALGQGPEFLTYFQNEAQLDKSGLPSDRFFAERPEGSVSTLKIQRTQQEDSAVYLCASSQGSLAGSYEQYFGPGTRLTVT.

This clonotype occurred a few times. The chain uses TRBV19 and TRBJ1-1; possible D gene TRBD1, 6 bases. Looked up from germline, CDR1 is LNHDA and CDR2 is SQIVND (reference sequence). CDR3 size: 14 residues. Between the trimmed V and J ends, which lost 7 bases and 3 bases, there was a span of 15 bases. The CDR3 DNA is TGTGCCAGTACAGGCAGGGGATGGGACACTGAAGCTTTCTTT. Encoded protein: CASTGRGWDTEAFF. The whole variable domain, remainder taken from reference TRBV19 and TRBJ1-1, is DGGITQSPKYLFRKEGQNVTLSCEQNLNHDAMYWYRQDPGQGLRLIYYSQIVNDFQKGDIAEGYSVSREKKESFPLTVTSAQKNPTAFYLCASTGRGWDTEAFFGQGTRLTVV.

The DNA of the CDR3 is TGCGCCAGCAGCTCAACAGGGCCAGAGACCCAGTACTTC. Amino acid sequence: CASSSTGPETQYF. This rearrangement joins TRBV5-1 to TRBJ2-5, with a possible D match to TRBD1 (6 bases). Germline values: CDR1 SGHRS, CDR2 YFSETQ. V gave up 3 bases and J gave up 4 bases, with 10 bases separating them. The length of the CDR3 is 13 residues.

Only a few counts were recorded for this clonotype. In DNA form, the CDR3 reads TGTGCCATCAGTGAGGCCGGGACGAACTATGGCTACACCTTC. It codes for CAISEAGTNYGYTF. This chain joins TRBV10-3 and TRBJ1-2; D might be TRBD1 (5 bases). The germline V and J ends were trimmed by 2 bases and 2 bases, with 9 bases remaining between them. Germline assignment: CDR1 ENHRY and CDR2 SYGVKD. The CDR3 has 14 amino acids.

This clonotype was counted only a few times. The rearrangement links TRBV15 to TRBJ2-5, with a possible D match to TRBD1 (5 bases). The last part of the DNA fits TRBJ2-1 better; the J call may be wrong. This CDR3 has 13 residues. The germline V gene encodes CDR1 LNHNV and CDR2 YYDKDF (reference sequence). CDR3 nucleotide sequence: TGTGCCACCAGCAGAGATGTCCGACAGGAGCAGTTCTTC. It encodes CATSRDVRQEQFF.

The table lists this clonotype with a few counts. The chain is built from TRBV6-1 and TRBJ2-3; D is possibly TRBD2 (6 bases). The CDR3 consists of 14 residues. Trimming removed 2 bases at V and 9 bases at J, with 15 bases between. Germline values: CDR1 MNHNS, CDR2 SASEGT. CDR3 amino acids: CASSESGTSMTQYF. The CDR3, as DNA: TGTGCCAGCAGTGAATCAGGGACTTCCATGACGCAGTATTTT.

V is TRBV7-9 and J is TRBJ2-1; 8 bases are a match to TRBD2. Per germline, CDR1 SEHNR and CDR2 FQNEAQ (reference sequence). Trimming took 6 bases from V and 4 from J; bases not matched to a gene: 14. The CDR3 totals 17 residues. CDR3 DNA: TGTGCCAGCAGTAAAAATAAGATTAGCGGGACGTACAATGAGCAGTTCTTC. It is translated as CASSKNKISGTYNEQFF.

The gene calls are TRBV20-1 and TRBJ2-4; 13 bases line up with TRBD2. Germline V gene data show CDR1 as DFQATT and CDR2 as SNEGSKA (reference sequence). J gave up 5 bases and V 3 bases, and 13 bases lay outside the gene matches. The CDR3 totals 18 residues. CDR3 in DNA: TGCAGTGCTAGTGACCCCGGGACTAGCGGGACGGTTCAAAACATTCAGTACTTC. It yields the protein CSASDPGTSGTVQNIQYF.

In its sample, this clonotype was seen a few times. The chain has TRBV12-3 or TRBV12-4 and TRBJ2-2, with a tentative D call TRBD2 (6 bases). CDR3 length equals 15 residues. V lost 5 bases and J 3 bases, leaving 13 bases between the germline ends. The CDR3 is CASSHPGGDTGELFF. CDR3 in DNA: TGTGCCAGCAGTCACCCCGGGGGTGACACCGGGGAGCTGTTTTTT.

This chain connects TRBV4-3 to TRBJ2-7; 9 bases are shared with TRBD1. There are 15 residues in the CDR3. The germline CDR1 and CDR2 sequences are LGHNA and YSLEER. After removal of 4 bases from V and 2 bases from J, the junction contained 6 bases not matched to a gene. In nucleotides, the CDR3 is TGCGCCAGCAGCCGGACGGACAGGGGCCCCTACGAGCAGTACTTC. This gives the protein CASSRTDRGPYEQYF.

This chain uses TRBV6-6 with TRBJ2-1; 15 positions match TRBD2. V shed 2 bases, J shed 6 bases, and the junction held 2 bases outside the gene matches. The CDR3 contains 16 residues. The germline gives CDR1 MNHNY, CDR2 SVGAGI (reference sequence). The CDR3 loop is CASSYGTSGRFNEQFF. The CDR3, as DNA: TGTGCCAGCAGTTACGGGACTAGCGGGAGGTTCAATGAGCAGTTCTTC.

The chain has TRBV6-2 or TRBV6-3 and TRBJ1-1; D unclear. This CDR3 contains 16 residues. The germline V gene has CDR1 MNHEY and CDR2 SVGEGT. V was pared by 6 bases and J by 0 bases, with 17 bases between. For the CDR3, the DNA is TGTGCCAGCAGCCGCGTAGGGCTACTATTGAACACTGAAGCTTTCTTT. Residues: CASSRVGLLLNTEAFF.

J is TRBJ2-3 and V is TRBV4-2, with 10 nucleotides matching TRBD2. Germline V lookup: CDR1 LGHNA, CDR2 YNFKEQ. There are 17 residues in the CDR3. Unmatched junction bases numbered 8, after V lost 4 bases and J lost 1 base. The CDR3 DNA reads TGTGCCAGCAGCCCCCGGGGAGCGGGAGGGGGCACAGATACGCAGTATTTT. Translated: CASSPRGAGGGTDTQYF.

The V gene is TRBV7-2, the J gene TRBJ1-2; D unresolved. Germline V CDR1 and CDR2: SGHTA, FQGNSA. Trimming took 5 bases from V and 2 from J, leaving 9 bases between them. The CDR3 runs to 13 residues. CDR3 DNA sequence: TGTGCCAGCAGCCTACCACAGAACTATGGCTACACCTTC. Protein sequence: CASSLPQNYGYTF.

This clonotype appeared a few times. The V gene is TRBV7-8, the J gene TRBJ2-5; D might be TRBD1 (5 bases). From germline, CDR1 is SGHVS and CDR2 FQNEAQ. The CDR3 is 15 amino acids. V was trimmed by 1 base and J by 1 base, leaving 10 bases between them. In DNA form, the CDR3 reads TGTGCCAGCAGCTTAGACTGGGGCCCCCAAGAGACCCAGTACTTC. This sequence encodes CASSLDWGPQETQYF. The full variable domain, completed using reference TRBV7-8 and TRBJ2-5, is GAGVSQSPRYKVAKRGQDVALRCDPISGHVSLFWYQQALGQGPEFLTYFQNEAQLDKSGLPSDRFFAERPEGSVSTLKIQRTQQEDSAVYLCASSLDWGPQETQYFGPGTRLLVL.

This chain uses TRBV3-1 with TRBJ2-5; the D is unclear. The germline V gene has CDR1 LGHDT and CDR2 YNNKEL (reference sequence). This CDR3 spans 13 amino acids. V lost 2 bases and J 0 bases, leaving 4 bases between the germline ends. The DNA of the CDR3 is TGTGCCAGCAGCCAACGCAACCAAGAGACCCAGTACTTC. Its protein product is CASSQRNQETQYF.

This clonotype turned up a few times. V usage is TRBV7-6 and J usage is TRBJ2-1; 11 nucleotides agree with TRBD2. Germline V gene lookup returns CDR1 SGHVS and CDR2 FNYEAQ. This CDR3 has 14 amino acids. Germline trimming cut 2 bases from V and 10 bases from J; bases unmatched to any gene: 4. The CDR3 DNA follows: TGTGCCAGCAGCTTAACTAGCGGGGGTCCCGAGCAGTTCTTC. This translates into CASSLTSGGPEQFF.